This TCR beta chain was recorded in a study of blood T cell repertoires in COVID-19. Study details: Spain, Italy and the United States supplied samples that represented acute and convalescent COVID-19.

This CDR3 comprises 14 residues. J was trimmed by 6 bases and V by 4 bases; bases with no gene match: 5. Looked up from germline, CDR1 is SGHKS and CDR2 is YYEKEE (reference sequence). Repertoires were generated with immunoSEQ multiplex PCR, while TCRdb's copy carries only in-frame clones and drops some. This table holds around 250,000 clones, 80% to 90% found once. The receptor was derived from a woman between 50 and 59 years old who had recovered from COVID-19. Sequenced input: PBMCs or T cells enriched from blood (not recorded which). V and J are TRBV5-5 and TRBJ1-5; 9 bases agree with TRBD1. CDR3 nucleotide sequence: TGTGCCAGCAGCCTTCCGGACAGGGGTCAGCCCCAGCATTTT. Residues: CASSLPDRGQPQHF. The entire variable domain, with the rest obtained from reference TRBV5-5 and TRBJ1-5, is as follows: DAGVTQSPTHLIKTRGQQVTLRCSPISGHKSVSWYQQVLGQGPQFIFQYYEKEERGRGNFPDRFSARQFPNYSSELNVNALLLGDSALYLCASSLPDRGQPQHFGDGTRLSIL.